A selection of T cell receptor beta chains follows, all from one sample in a study of T cells in Graves' hyperthyroidism and ophthalmopathy. TCRdb passed the multiplex PCR reads through MiXCR, listing each CDR3 protein once. The data hold 490,000 or so distinct CDR3 sequences, with approximately 20% observed a single time. Sample: blood. These receptors all stem from a man in his forties or fifties with Graves' ophthalmopathy. CDR3s leave out the opening cysteine and the closing phenylalanine or tryptophan. The order of the fields is V gene, J gene, clone size, CDR3 protein. Clone size is given for some rows only: seen once, a few or many times, or a class if the clone is expanded.

TRBV6-8	TRBJ1-2	.	ASSSDGISYGYT
TRBV4-3	TRBJ2-4	.	ASSQGSGSRNIQY
TRBV6-1	TRBJ1-3	.	ASGTGGAGNTIY
TRBV7-2	TRBJ2-7	many	ASSLGGRGLGDEQY
TRBV6-1	TRBJ1-1	many	ASSEAYTGRMNTEAF
TRBV18	TRBJ2-7	few	ASSPIREGYYEQY
TRBV7-6	TRBJ2-5	.	ASSQTKTGAGTQY
TRBV5-1	TRBJ2-7	.	ASSLDVGGYEQY
TRBV7-9	TRBJ2-5	many	ASSLGLADNQETQY
TRBV20-1	TRBJ2-7	.	SARTVGVDEQY
TRBV5-5	TRBJ2-4	few	ASSLREQGRTKNIQY
TRBV27	TRBJ1-5	.	ASSLSIWEPQH
TRBV5-6	TRBJ2-3	.	ASSPGIGAGTDTQY
TRBV2	TRBJ2-7	many	ASSGDYSSYEQY
TRBV6-2/TRBV6-3	TRBJ2-7	many	ATKWSSLSRTYEQY
TRBV5-1	TRBJ2-2	many	ASSPVTTGELF
TRBV20-1	TRBJ2-7	.	SARFPRTGRIGEQY
TRBV5-1	TRBJ2-5	.	ASSSTSSVQETQY
TRBV11-2	TRBJ2-4	.	ASSNLEGRNIQY
TRBV6-5	TRBJ2-1	many	ASSYHPLRAPNEQF
TRBV4-1	TRBJ2-1	few	ASSQDEAGGWNEQF
TRBV7-9	TRBJ2-1	.	ASSYPEEGWNEQF